This passage covers 18 T cell receptor beta chains from one sample sequenced in a study of blood T cell repertoires in COVID-19. This table comes from immunoSEQ multiplex PCR, and its TCRdb copy is limited to in-frame clones, with some not included. The sample holds 300,000 or so clones, 85% to 90% seen once. The sequenced material came from PBMCs or T cells enriched from blood (not recorded which). These receptors were obtained from a woman aged 45-65 years who had been exposed to COVID-19.

This clone is a singleton in its sample. CDR3: CASSSSHGTPPSNTGELFF. The CDR3 DNA reads TGTGCCAGCAGCTCGAGCCACGGGACACCCCCCTCTAACACCGGGGAGCTGTTTTTT. The rearrangement links TRBV21-1 to TRBJ2-2; the table's TRBD1 call for D was not verified on the DNA. TRBV21-1 is an annotated pseudogene. The CDR3 totals 19 residues.

The V gene is TRBV3-1 (or the pseudogene TRBV3-2), the J gene TRBJ2-1; 9 bases are shared with TRBD2. Trimming at V came to 0 bases and at J to 9 bases, leaving 9 bases not matched to a gene. The length of the CDR3 is 16 residues. The germline CDR1 and CDR2 sequences are LGHDT and YNNKEL (reference sequence). CDR3: CASSQEGTSSGGEQFF. In nucleotides, the CDR3 is TGTGCCAGCAGCCAAGAGGGGACTAGCTCGGGCGGTGAGCAGTTCTTC.

The V and J genes are TRBV2 and TRBJ2-5; possibly TRBD2 for D (5 bases). Germline CDR1 SNHLY, CDR2 FYNNEI. The CDR3 contains 13 residues. With 6 bases removed from V and 3 bases from J, the gap between germline ends came to 11 bases. This CDR3 is CASRYSGKETQYF. In DNA form, the CDR3 reads TGTGCCAGCAGATACAGCGGTAAAGAGACCCAGTACTTC.

The rearrangement links TRBV2 to TRBJ2-5; D might be TRBD1 (5 bases). The germline V gene has CDR1 SNHLY and CDR2 FYNNEI. The V and J ends lost 2 bases and 5 bases respectively, with 12 bases between them. The CDR3 is made up of 14 amino acids. CDR3 residues: CASSEQGEWETQYF. Here the CDR3 DNA reads TGTGCCAGCAGTGAACAGGGTGAATGGGAGACCCAGTACTTC.

The CDR3 nucleotides are TGTGCCAGCAGCACCGACTTACAAGAGACCCAGTACTTC. It is translated as CASSTDLQETQYF. The chain joins TRBV11-2 to TRBJ2-5; D ambiguous. This CDR3 comprises 13 residues. In germline, CDR1 is SGHAT, CDR2 FQNNGV. Trimming stripped 5 bases from V and 2 bases from J, with 9 bases between. Using reference TRBV11-2 and TRBJ2-5 for the parts outside the CDR3, the full variable domain is EAGVAQSPRYKIIEKRQSVAFWCNPISGHATLYWYQQILGQGPKLLIQFQNNGVVDDSQLPKDRFSAERLKGVDSTLKIQPAKLEDSAVYLCASSTDLQETQYFGPGTRLLVL.

CDR3 nucleotides: TGCGCCAGCAGCCAAGATTTGGCGGAAAATCAGCCCCAGCATTTT. This codes for CASSQDLAENQPQHF. J is TRBJ1-5 and V is TRBV4-1; D is ambiguous. Germline V CDR1 and CDR2: MGHRA, YSYEKL. The V end lost 0 bases, the J end lost 4 bases, and 10 bases lay between the germline ends. The CDR3 has 15 residues.

The rearrangement joins TRBV10-3 to TRBJ2-6; D is perhaps TRBD2 (6 bases). The CDR3 sequence is 16 residues long. Looked up from germline, CDR1 is ENHRY and CDR2 is SYGVKD. The CDR3 loop is CATSRDLLSGANVLTF. Written as DNA, the CDR3 is TGTGCTACCTCCCGGGACTTGCTATCTGGGGCCAACGTCCTGACTTTC.

The chain recombines TRBV3-1 (or the pseudogene TRBV3-2) with TRBJ2-5; D perhaps matches TRBD1 (6 bases). Germline V CDR1 and CDR2: LGHDT, YNNKEL (reference sequence). Trimming pared 7 bases from V and 4 bases from J, leaving 19 bases between. This CDR3 contains 15 residues. CDR3 sequence: CASNVRGGGLETQYF. The DNA of the CDR3 is TGTGCCAGCAATGTCAGAGGGGGTGGGTTAGAGACCCAGTACTTC.

The chain has TRBV11-3 and TRBJ2-2, with 8 bases lining up with TRBD1. Germline V gives CDR1 SGHNT, CDR2 YENEEA. The CDR3 extends over 15 amino acids. V was pared by 5 bases and J by 5 bases, with 7 bases of the junction left unmatched. The CDR3, as DNA: TGTGCCAGCAGCCTCGGACAGGGTTGGACCGGGGAGCTGTTTTTT. Protein sequence: CASSLGQGWTGELFF. The full variable domain, with the rest looked up from reference TRBV11-3 and TRBJ2-2, is EAGVVQSPRYKIIEKKQPVAFWCNPISGHNTLYWYLQNLGQGPELLIRYENEEAVDDSQLPKDRFSAERLKGVDSTLKIQPAELGDSAVYLCASSLGQGWTGELFFGEGSRLTVL.

The chain has TRBV29-1 and TRBJ2-1; 10 positions match TRBD2. This CDR3 region has 15 residues. Trimming cost V 3 bases and J 4 bases; bases outside gene matches: 6. Germline loops: CDR1 SQVTM, CDR2 ANQGSEA. DNA for the CDR3: TGCAGCGTTGAGTTCCTAGCGGGGGCTTACAATGAGCAGTTCTTC. It specifies CSVEFLAGAYNEQFF.

CDR3 sequence: CATSEASGGARASGELFF. The CDR3 nucleotides read TGTGCCACCAGTGAGGCTAGCGGGGGGGCCCGAGCGTCCGGGGAGCTGTTTTTT. The chain joins TRBV24-1 to TRBJ2-2; TRBD2 aligns across 12 bases. With V trimmed by 4 bases and J by 6 bases, 11 bases remained unmatched. This CDR3 is built from 18 residues. Germline CDR1 KGHDR, CDR2 SFDVKD.

The genes are TRBV4-2 and TRBJ2-5, with 12 bases fitting TRBD2. Germline values: CDR1 LGHNA, CDR2 YNFKEQ. Trimming cost V 3 bases and J 5 bases; bases outside gene matches: 10. The CDR3 length is 17 residues. The CDR3 sequence is CASSQWASGGARETQYF. CDR3 sequence (DNA): TGTGCCAGCAGCCAGTGGGCTAGCGGGGGGGCCAGGGAGACCCAGTACTTC.

This clone was seen once. The gene calls are TRBV27 and TRBJ2-7, with TRBD1 matching over 11 bases. CDR1 is MNHEY and CDR2 is SMNVEV in the germline V gene (reference sequence). The CDR3 has 15 residues. V lost 6 bases and J lost 4; bases outside the gene matches: 8. This chain's CDR3 is CASRMTGTGGYEQYF. CDR3 coding DNA: TGTGCCAGCAGAATGACCGGGACAGGGGGTTACGAGCAGTACTTC.

The V call is TRBV29-1, the J call TRBJ2-3; D might be TRBD1 (6 bases). The germline gives CDR1 SQVTM, CDR2 ANQGSEA. The CDR3 covers 14 residues. V dropped 0 bases and J dropped 4 bases, with 11 bases sitting between them. Written as DNA, the CDR3 is TGCAGCGTTGAAGATGTTCAGGGGCCAGATACGCAGTATTTT. As protein: CSVEDVQGPDTQYF.

V is TRBV11-2 and J is TRBJ2-1, with 7 bases matching TRBD2. The CDR3 has 15 amino acids. The germline CDR1 and CDR2 sequences are SGHAT and FQNNGV. The J segment lost 0 bases and the V segment lost 5 bases, leaving 4 bases of the junction unmatched. CDR3 nucleotides: TGTGCCAGCAGCCGCGGGGGTAGCTCCTACAATGAGCAGTTCTTC. Its protein is CASSRGGSSYNEQFF.

The rearrangement uses TRBV24-1 and TRBJ2-7, with 7 bases lining up with TRBD1. There are 14 residues in the CDR3. Per germline, CDR1 KGHDR and CDR2 SFDVKD. The junction had 9 bases not matched to a gene; V was cut back by 2 bases and J by 9 bases. This chain's CDR3 is CATSDSRGGHGQYF. The CDR3 bases are TGTGCCACCAGTGATTCCCGAGGGGGCCACGGGCAGTACTTC.

The V call is TRBV7-2, the J call TRBJ1-1; 7 bases match TRBD1. The CDR3 loop spans 11 amino acids. Trimming removed 4 bases from V and 11 bases from J; junction bases left unmatched: 4. The germline V gene encodes CDR1 SGHTA and CDR2 FQGNSA. The CDR3 nucleotides read TGTGCCAGCAGCTCCACAGGGGCCGCTTTCTTT. Protein sequence: CASSSTGAAFF.

The CDR3 sequence: CASSLGFGRESGNTIYF. The CDR3 DNA follows: TGTGCCAGCAGCTTAGGATTCGGGAGAGAATCTGGAAACACCATATATTTT. The chain uses TRBV11-3 and TRBJ1-3; D not certain. The V and J ends lost 1 base and 1 base respectively, with 14 bases between them. The germline CDR1 and CDR2 sequences are SGHNT and YENEEA. The CDR3 length is 17 residues.